This is a list of T cell receptor beta chains from one sample in a study of T cell repertoires in aging, cancer and after chemotherapy. TCRdb recomputed calls from the multiplex PCR reads with MiXCR, one row per CDR3 protein. The data show over 9,500 distinct CDR3 sequences, with 30% to 40% seen just once and 2.8% held by the top ten. Sequencing was performed on blood. These receptor sequences come from a human donor in good health. The CDR3 runs from the conserved cysteine through the conserved F or W. A D gene is named only where the DNA matches it firmly. Size is stated for part of the rows, as once, few or many counts, or as a class when the clone is expanded.

v_gene: TRBV5-4; d_gene: TRBD2; abundance: NA; j_gene: TRBJ2-2; CDR3aa: CASSLSGGARAGELFF; CDR3nt: TGTGCCAGCAGCTTAAGCGGGGGGGCCAGAGCCGGGGAGCTGTTTTTT
v_gene: TRBV19; d_gene: TRBD2; abundance: medium-sized; j_gene: TRBJ2-1; CDR3aa: CASSPGLGGGFDEQFF; CDR3nt: TGTGCCAGTAGTCCCGGACTAGGAGGAGGTTTCGATGAGCAGTTCTTC
v_gene: TRBV12-3/TRBV12-4; d_gene: NA; abundance: NA; j_gene: TRBJ1-6; CDR3aa: CASQVAARRGNSPLHF; CDR3nt: TGTGCCAGCCAAGTGGCCGCCCGGAGAGGAAATTCACCCCTCCACTTT
v_gene: TRBV6-2/TRBV6-3; d_gene: NA; abundance: NA; j_gene: TRBJ2-1; CDR3aa: CASPMGPEGNEQFF; CDR3nt: TGTGCCAGCCCCATGGGGCCGGAGGGGAATGAGCAGTTCTTC
v_gene: TRBV30; d_gene: TRBD1; abundance: few; j_gene: TRBJ1-4; CDR3aa: CAWSEQGQINEKLFF; CDR3nt: TGTGCCTGGAGTGAACAGGGACAGATTAATGAAAAACTGTTTTTT
v_gene: TRBV7-9; d_gene: TRBD1; abundance: NA; j_gene: TRBJ1-1; CDR3aa: CASSSRGQGETEAFF; CDR3nt: TGTGCCAGCAGCTCCCGAGGACAGGGGGAGACTGAAGCTTTCTTT
v_gene: TRBV27; d_gene: NA; abundance: few; j_gene: TRBJ2-7; CDR3aa: CASSGTKSYEQYF; CDR3nt: TGTGCCTCATCCGGGACAAAATCCTACGAGCAGTACTTC
v_gene: TRBV5-1; d_gene: NA; abundance: few; j_gene: TRBJ2-3; CDR3aa: CASRTSGTDTQYF; CDR3nt: TGCGCCAGCAGGACCAGCGGCACAGATACGCAGTATTTT
v_gene: TRBV12-3/TRBV12-4; d_gene: NA; abundance: few; j_gene: TRBJ1-3; CDR3aa: CASSPFGDTIYF; CDR3nt: TGTGCCAGCAGCCCTTTTGGCGACACCATATATTTT
v_gene: TRBV6-5; d_gene: TRBD1; abundance: medium-sized; j_gene: TRBJ2-3; CDR3aa: CASSDRGMSTDTQYF; CDR3nt: TGTGCCAGCAGTGACAGGGGGATGAGCACAGATACGCAGTATTTT
v_gene: TRBV6-1; d_gene: NA; abundance: few; j_gene: TRBJ2-7; CDR3aa: CASSVGQGSEQYF; CDR3nt: TGTGCCAGCAGTGTTGGTCAGGGGAGCGAGCAGTACTTC
v_gene: TRBV5-6; d_gene: TRBD1; abundance: medium-sized; j_gene: TRBJ2-7; CDR3aa: CASSLWQGAWEQYF; CDR3nt: TGTGCCAGCAGCTTGTGGCAGGGGGCATGGGAGCAGTACTTC
v_gene: TRBV12-3/TRBV12-4; d_gene: NA; abundance: few; j_gene: TRBJ1-1; CDR3aa: CASSLTRDTLHGTEAFF; CDR3nt: TGTGCCAGCAGTTTAACCCGGGACACGCTGCACGGCACTGAAGCTTTCTTT
v_gene: TRBV19; d_gene: NA; abundance: NA; j_gene: TRBJ2-3; CDR3aa: CASRKLSTDTQYF; CDR3nt: TGTGCCAGTAGAAAGCTGAGCACAGATACGCAGTATTTT
v_gene: TRBV7-9; d_gene: TRBD2; abundance: NA; j_gene: TRBJ2-4; CDR3aa: CASSSGTRINIQYF; CDR3nt: TGTGCCAGCAGCTCCGGGACTAGAATAAACATTCAGTACTTC
v_gene: TRBV5-6; d_gene: TRBD1; abundance: few; j_gene: TRBJ1-2; CDR3aa: CASSLQGAHYGYTF; CDR3nt: TGTGCCAGCAGCTTGCAGGGGGCGCACTATGGCTACACCTTC
v_gene: TRBV5-5; d_gene: TRBD1; abundance: NA; j_gene: TRBJ1-3; CDR3aa: CASSLAARGLSGNTIYF; CDR3nt: TGCGCCAGCAGCTTGGCGGCCAGGGGGCTGTCTGGAAACACCATATATTTT
v_gene: TRBV12-3/TRBV12-4; d_gene: TRBD1; abundance: NA; j_gene: TRBJ1-3; CDR3aa: CASTQGVSGNTIYF; CDR3nt: TGTGCCAGCACCCAGGGGGTATCTGGAAACACCATATATTTT
v_gene: TRBV19; d_gene: NA; abundance: NA; j_gene: TRBJ1-1; CDR3aa: CASSIGGLDTEAFF; CDR3nt: TGTGCCAGTAGTATAGGAGGGCTGGACACTGAAGCTTTCTTT
v_gene: TRBV27; d_gene: TRBD1; abundance: medium-sized; j_gene: TRBJ2-1; CDR3aa: CASSWGQYNEQFF; CDR3nt: TGTGCCAGCAGTTGGGGACAGTACAATGAGCAGTTCTTC
v_gene: TRBV24-1; d_gene: TRBD2; abundance: NA; j_gene: TRBJ2-3; CDR3aa: CATSDLAGGNTDTQYF; CDR3nt: TGTGCCACCAGTGATCTAGCGGGAGGAAACACAGATACGCAGTATTTT
v_gene: TRBV6-6; d_gene: TRBD1; abundance: few; j_gene: TRBJ1-1; CDR3aa: CASSSTGIFTEAFF; CDR3nt: TGTGCCAGCAGTTCGACAGGGATCTTCACTGAAGCTTTCTTT
v_gene: TRBV24-1; d_gene: TRBD1; abundance: NA; j_gene: TRBJ2-1; CDR3aa: CATSRQGVYNEQFF; CDR3nt: TGTGCCACCAGTCGTCAGGGGGTCTACAATGAGCAGTTCTTC
v_gene: TRBV11-3; d_gene: NA; abundance: NA; j_gene: TRBJ1-2; CDR3aa: CASSYGPGDYGYTF; CDR3nt: TGTGCCAGCAGCTACGGCCCAGGGGACTATGGCTACACCTTC
v_gene: TRBV29-1; d_gene: NA; abundance: medium-sized; j_gene: TRBJ2-6; CDR3aa: CSVALIQGFGANVLTF; CDR3nt: TGCAGCGTAGCACTCATACAGGGATTTGGGGCCAACGTCCTGACTTTC
v_gene: TRBV5-1; d_gene: NA; abundance: NA; j_gene: TRBJ1-2; CDR3aa: CASSLEGLNYGYTF; CDR3nt: TGCGCCAGCAGCTTGGAAGGGCTGAACTATGGCTACACCTTC
v_gene: TRBV19; d_gene: TRBD1; abundance: NA; j_gene: TRBJ2-5; CDR3aa: CASSMLRGETQYF; CDR3nt: TGTGCCAGTAGTATGCTCAGGGGGGAGACCCAGTACTTC